The 27 T cell receptor beta chains below were found in one sample sequenced in a study of blood T cell repertoires in COVID-19. The protocol was immunoSEQ multiplex PCR, while the TCRdb copy is restricted to in-frame clones and leaves out a portion. The sample has approximately 70,000 clones; 88% are singletons. Sequenced material: peripheral blood. The receptors come from a woman between 65 and 79 years old with acute or convalescent COVID-19.

The chain recombines TRBV20-1 with TRBJ2-3, with 9 bases matching TRBD1. The CDR3 has 11 amino acids. Germline V gives CDR1 DFQATT, CDR2 SNEGSKA (reference sequence). This chain's CDR3 is CSLTRGQGKYF. The CDR3 nucleotides are TGCAGCTTAACACGCGGACAGGGGAAGTATTTT.

The chain employs TRBV30 and TRBJ1-1; weak D call: TRBD1 (6 bases). The CDR3 is 15 residues long. The germline V and J ends were trimmed by 3 bases and 1 base, with 15 bases remaining between them. CDR1 is GTSNPN and CDR2 is SVGIG in the germline V gene (reference sequence). CDR3 amino acids: CAWRGVGHRNTEAFF. The CDR3 region has the DNA TGTGCCTGGAGGGGTGTGGGACACAGGAACACTGAAGCTTTCTTT.

The chain uses TRBV7-2 and TRBJ2-1, with 7 bases aligning to TRBD1. Unmatched junction bases numbered 12, after V lost 7 bases and J lost 3 bases. The CDR3 contains 16 residues. Germline loops: CDR1 SGHTA, CDR2 FQGNSA. The CDR3 protein is CASTQAGTEVYNEQFF. As DNA, the CDR3 is TGTGCCAGCACCCAGGCCGGGACAGAAGTCTACAATGAGCAGTTCTTC.

The V gene is TRBV7-2, the J gene TRBJ1-2, with a possible D match to TRBD1 (5 bases). This CDR3 spans 13 amino acids. Germline CDR1 SGHTA, CDR2 FQGNSA. V was clipped by 4 bases and J by 4 bases, with 10 bases between them. Here the CDR3 reads CASSSFGGYGYTF. CDR3 DNA: TGTGCCAGCAGCTCCTTCGGGGGCTATGGCTACACCTTC.

The chain carries TRBV28 and TRBJ1-1; D is perhaps TRBD1 (5 bases). Germline V CDR1 and CDR2: MDHEN, SYDVKM. The CDR3 length is 13 residues. Trimming shortened V by 7 bases and J by 11 bases, and 20 bases separated the two germline ends. CDR3 sequence (DNA): TGTGCCAGCACCTCGGGGGACTTGAGGGCCGCTTTCTTT. Protein sequence: CASTSGDLRAAFF.

The chain combines TRBV29-1 with TRBJ1-3, with a tentative D call TRBD1 (5 bases). The CDR3 length is 15 residues. CDR1 and CDR2 from the germline V gene are SQVTM and ANQGSEA. Trimming removed 4 bases from V and 0 bases from J, with 13 bases in between. The CDR3 nucleotides read TGCAGCGTTGGGGGCGGCAGGGACTCTGGAAACACCATATATTTT. Protein sequence: CSVGGGRDSGNTIYF.

The chain employs TRBV6-5 and TRBJ1-1; D is undetermined. Trimming took off 6 bases at V and 3 bases at J, with 14 bases between the two ends. The CDR3 is 14 residues long. CDR1 is MNHEY and CDR2 is SVGAGI in the germline V gene. The CDR3 here is CASRLLFPDTEAFF. The CDR3 DNA reads TGTGCCAGCAGACTCCTCTTCCCCGACACTGAAGCTTTCTTT.

This clone was seen a few times. The chain couples TRBV6-1 to TRBJ1-1, with D hard to call. The germline V gene has CDR1 MNHNS and CDR2 SASEGT. This CDR3 spans 12 amino acids. V was trimmed by 3 bases and J by 11 bases, leaving 13 bases between them. The CDR3 here is CASSERQTMAFF. The CDR3 region has the DNA TGTGCCAGCAGTGAGCGGCAGACGATGGCTTTCTTT.

The chain is built from TRBV9 and TRBJ2-1; tentative D call: TRBD1 (6 bases). The CDR3 contains 15 residues. Germline V gene sequence: CDR1 SGDLS, CDR2 YYNGEE. Trimming took off 2 bases at V and 8 bases at J, with 17 bases between the two ends. CDR3 sequence: CASSVLDRTADEQFF. DNA for the CDR3: TGTGCCAGCAGCGTTCTCGACAGGACGGCTGATGAGCAGTTCTTC.

This chain connects TRBV19 to TRBJ1-5; 8 positions agree with TRBD1. CDR3 length: 16 amino acids. CDR1 is LNHDA, CDR2 SQIVND, per germline (reference sequence). The V and J ends lost 7 bases and 13 bases, in that order; junction bases with no gene match: 21. The CDR3 DNA reads as TGTGCCAGTAAGCCCCCCGGCAGGGGGCCTCTTGTTCCTCAGCATTTT. Protein: CASKPPGRGPLVPQHF.

A few counts support this clone. V is TRBV30 and J is TRBJ1-4; D is unresolved. Germline CDR1 is GTSNPN and CDR2 is SVGIG (reference sequence). The CDR3 is 10 amino acids. V was clipped by 4 bases and J by 8 bases, with 5 bases between them. The chain's CDR3 is CAWKQEKLFF. CDR3 in DNA: TGTGCCTGGAAACAAGAAAAACTGTTTTTT.

The chain uses TRBV28 and TRBJ2-1, with D possibly TRBD1 on 5 matching bases. V shed 2 bases and J shed 7 bases, with 18 bases lying between them. The CDR3 covers 16 residues. The germline CDR1 and CDR2 sequences are MDHEN and SYDVKM. Here the CDR3 reads CASSLGVAGNRNEQFF. The CDR3 DNA reads TGTGCCAGCAGTTTAGGCGTAGCAGGGAATCGTAATGAGCAGTTCTTC.

The sample holds many counts of this clone. V usage is TRBV27 and J usage is TRBJ1-1; 7 bases fit TRBD1. The CDR3 consists of 16 residues. Trimming at V came to 6 bases and at J to 1 base, leaving 11 bases not matched to a gene. Germline-derived CDR1 and CDR2 are MNHEY and SMNVEV (reference sequence). The CDR3 spells CASSLSGGPPNTEAFF. The CDR3 region has the DNA TGTGCCAGCAGCCTCTCAGGGGGACCCCCGAACACTGAAGCTTTCTTT.

This chain connects TRBV5-1 to TRBJ1-1; no clear D. The germline CDR1 and CDR2 sequences are SGHRS and YFSETQ. Trimming cost V 4 bases and J 1 base, with 14 bases left between them. The CDR3 has 15 amino acids. CDR3 coding DNA: TGCGCCAGCAGCCTTATAGCGGGAACGAACACTGAAGCTTTCTTT. It codes for CASSLIAGTNTEAFF.

This clone appeared once. This sequence joins TRBV5-1 and TRBJ2-2; TRBD1 matches 9 bases. The J segment lost 4 bases and the V segment lost 7 bases, leaving 2 bases of the junction unmatched. Germline CDR1 reads SGHRS; CDR2 reads YFSETQ. This CDR3 has 13 amino acids. The CDR3 reads CASGDRVTGELFF. CDR3 in DNA: TGCGCCAGCGGGGACAGGGTCACCGGGGAGCTGTTTTTT.

The rearrangement uses TRBV30 and TRBJ1-3, with 9 bases fitting TRBD1. Germline CDR1 is GTSNPN and CDR2 is SVGIG (reference sequence). This CDR3 spans 14 amino acids. J gave up 7 bases and V 7 bases, and 11 bases lay outside the gene matches. CDR3 DNA sequence: TGTGCCTTTCGGACAGGGGTCCTTCGGAACACCATATATTTT. Translation: CAFRTGVLRNTIYF. The full variable domain, in which reference TRBV30 and TRBJ1-3 provide the parts outside the CDR3, is SQTIHQWPATLVQPVGSPLSLECTVEGTSNPNLYWYRQAAGRGLQLLFYSVGIGQISSEVPQNLSASRPQDRQFILSSKKLLLSDSGFYLCAFRTGVLRNTIYFGEGSWLTVV.

The V gene is TRBV19, the J gene TRBJ1-4; the match to TRBD1 covers 7 bases. Germline V gene sequence: CDR1 LNHDA, CDR2 SQIVND (reference sequence). V gave up 5 bases and J gave up 5 bases; unmatched junction bases: 11. CDR3 length: 16 residues. CDR3 region: CASSRGGQVWNEKLFF. CDR3 DNA sequence: TGTGCCAGTAGTCGAGGTGGACAGGTCTGGAATGAAAAACTGTTTTTT. The full variable domain, its missing parts supplied by reference TRBV19 and TRBJ1-4, is DGGITQSPKYLFRKEGQNVTLSCEQNLNHDAMYWYRQDPGQGLRLIYYSQIVNDFQKGDIAEGYSVSREKKESFPLTVTSAQKNPTAFYLCASSRGGQVWNEKLFFGSGTQLSVL.

The chain is built from TRBV4-2 and TRBJ1-2, with 9 nucleotides matching TRBD1. The length of the CDR3 is 16 residues. Germline values: CDR1 LGHNA, CDR2 YNFKEQ. V lost 0 bases to trimming and J lost 4 bases; unmatched junction nucleotides: 6. The CDR3 DNA reads as TGTGCCAGCAGCCAAGAACATTCGACAGGGGGCTATGGCTACACCTTC. Its translation: CASSQEHSTGGYGYTF.

This chain joins TRBV18 and TRBJ1-4, with D perhaps matching TRBD1 (5 bases). Trimming removed 2 bases at V and 3 bases at J, with 7 bases between. CDR3 length equals 14 residues. Germline V lookup: CDR1 KGHSH, CDR2 LQKENI. The CDR3 DNA sequence: TGTGCCAGCTCACCAAAGACAGCTAATGAAAAACTGTTTTTT. Translation gives CASSPKTANEKLFF. Complete variable domain (other parts from reference TRBV18 and TRBJ1-4): NAGVMQNPRHLVRRRGQEARLRCSPMKGHSHVYWYRQLPEEGLKFMVYLQKENIIDESGMPKERFSAEFPKEGPSILRIQQVVRGDSAAYFCASSPKTANEKLFFGSGTQLSVL.

This chain joins TRBV3-1 (or the pseudogene TRBV3-2) and TRBJ1-4; 7 positions agree with TRBD1. The CDR3 totals 16 residues. V dropped 6 bases and J dropped 11; count of bases not matched to a gene: 18. Germline V lookup: CDR1 LGHDT, CDR2 YNNKEL (reference sequence). CDR3 region: CASSPKLGQSEGKLFF. DNA of the CDR3: TGTGCCAGCAGTCCAAAGTTGGGACAGAGCGAGGGTAAACTGTTTTTT.

The chain couples TRBV5-1 to TRBJ1-2; 10 positions match TRBD1. The germline V gene encodes CDR1 SGHRS and CDR2 YFSETQ. CDR3 length: 14 amino acids. Trimming at V came to 0 bases and at J to 4 bases, leaving 0 bases not matched to a gene. CDR3 region: CASSLGDRGYGYTF. CDR3 nucleotide sequence: TGCGCCAGCAGCTTGGGGGACAGGGGCTATGGCTACACCTTC. The variable domain in full, with the rest retrieved from reference TRBV5-1 and TRBJ1-2, is KAGVTQTPRYLIKTRGQQVTLSCSPISGHRSVSWYQQTPGQGLQFLFEYFSETQRNKGNFPGRFSGRQFSNSRSEMNVSTLELGDSALYLCASSLGDRGYGYTFGSGTRLTVV.

V usage is TRBV6-1 and J usage is TRBJ2-7; D might be TRBD1 (5 bases). V shed 2 bases and J shed 2 bases, with 13 bases lying between them. The CDR3 is 15 residues long. Germline V lookup: CDR1 MNHNS, CDR2 SASEGT. The chain's CDR3 is CASSELGRAPYEQYF. The CDR3 coding sequence is TGTGCCAGCAGTGAATTAGGCAGGGCCCCCTACGAGCAGTACTTC.

The rearrangement links TRBV2 to TRBJ1-1; a weak D match, TRBD1 (5 bases). The V end lost 3 bases, the J end lost 1 base, and 6 bases lay between the germline ends. Germline CDR1 is SNHLY and CDR2 is FYNNEI. The CDR3 runs 13 residues. The CDR3 DNA reads TGTGCCAGCAGTGATGACAGGAACACTGAAGCTTTCTTT. This translates into CASSDDRNTEAFF.

This clone was recorded once. The rearrangement uses TRBV28 and TRBJ1-5; possible D gene TRBD1, 6 bases. V was clipped by 5 bases and J by 4 bases, with 15 bases between them. The CDR3 spans 15 residues. CDR1 and CDR2 from the germline V gene are MDHEN and SYDVKM. CDR3 amino acids: CASSPTGGRNQPQHF. CDR3 in DNA: TGTGCCAGCAGTCCGACGGGGGGCCGTAATCAGCCCCAGCATTTT.

V is TRBV6-5 and J is TRBJ2-7; D perhaps matches TRBD2 (6 bases). The CDR3 has 13 amino acids. V was cut by 5 bases and J by 3 bases, with 11 bases left in between. Looked up from germline, CDR1 is MNHEY and CDR2 is SVGAGI. CDR3: CASSMGLNYEQYF. CDR3 DNA: TGTGCCAGCAGTATGGGACTCAACTACGAGCAGTACTTC.

V is TRBV3-1 (or the pseudogene TRBV3-2) and J is TRBJ1-2; TRBD1 agrees at 10 bases. The V gene's germline CDR1 is LGHDT and CDR2 YNNKEL (reference sequence). This CDR3 is 15 amino acids long. V lost 3 bases and J lost 2; bases outside the gene matches: 3. The DNA for the CDR3 is TGTGCCAGCAGCCACCCGGGACAGGGGAACTATGGCTACACCTTC. Its translation is CASSHPGQGNYGYTF.

With regard to this clone: An end of the junction differs from the germline gene, which may be a read error. The chain is built from TRBV7-7 and TRBJ1-1; 7 bases match TRBD1. The V gene's germline CDR1 is SSHAT and CDR2 FNYEAQ (reference sequence). CDR3 size: 14 residues. CDR3 DNA: TGTGCTAGCAGCCCCCGACAGGGAAGTACTGAAGCTTTCTTT. Amino acids: CASSPRQGSTEAFF.